This T cell receptor (beta chain) was sequenced in a study of blood T cell repertoires in COVID-19. About the study: Samples came from the United States, Italy and Spain, spanning acute and convalescent COVID-19. The cDNA or gDNA used as material had been derived from T cells, B-cell-depleted T cells, or PBMCs.

Trimming took 2 bases from V and 5 from J; bases not matched to a gene: 7. The CDR3 is 15 residues long. The germline gives CDR1 LGHDT, CDR2 YNNKEL (reference sequence). Per the study methods: Estimation of nucleated cell counts was performed using reference gene primer amplification. Using immunoSEQ multiplex PCR, the repertoire was profiled, and TCRdb retains in-frame clones only, with some absent. V, J and clone size reflect that table, while D and trimming were determined from the DNA. Of roughly 250,000 clones in the sample, around 82% were seen once. Material: peripheral blood. The origin of this receptor is a woman of 80 years or more with active or convalescent COVID-19. The chain links TRBV3-1 (or the pseudogene TRBV3-2) to TRBJ2-5; TRBD1 aligns across 8 bases. The CDR3 loop is CASSQTQGAWETQYF. The CDR3 region has the DNA TGTGCCAGCAGCCAAACCCAGGGGGCCTGGGAGACCCAGTACTTC.